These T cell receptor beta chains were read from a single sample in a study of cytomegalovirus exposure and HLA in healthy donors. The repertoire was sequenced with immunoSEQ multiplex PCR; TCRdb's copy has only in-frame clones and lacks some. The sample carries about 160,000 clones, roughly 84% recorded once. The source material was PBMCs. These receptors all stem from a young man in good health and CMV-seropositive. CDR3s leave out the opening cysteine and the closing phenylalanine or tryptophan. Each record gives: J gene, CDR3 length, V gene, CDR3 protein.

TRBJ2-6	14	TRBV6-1	ASSEYGGTGANVLT
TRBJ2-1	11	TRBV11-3	ASRDRGSDEQF
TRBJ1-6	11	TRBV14	ASSSQGNSPLH
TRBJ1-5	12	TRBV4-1	ASSPAGPNQPQH
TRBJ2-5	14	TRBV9	ASSVGTGGPGETQY
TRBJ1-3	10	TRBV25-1	ASSDRGNTIY
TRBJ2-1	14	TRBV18	ASSPAGTGFFNEQF
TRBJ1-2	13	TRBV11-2	ASSLPGGRNYGYT
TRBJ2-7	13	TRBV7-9	ASSLIRGGAGEQY
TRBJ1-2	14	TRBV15	ATSRDLGGGLYGYT
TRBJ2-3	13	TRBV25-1	ASSDRAGGRGTQY
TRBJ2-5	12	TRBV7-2	ASSPSGPQETQY
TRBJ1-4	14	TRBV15	ATSRGGGTANEKLF
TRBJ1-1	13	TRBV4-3	ASSQDAGRVTEAF
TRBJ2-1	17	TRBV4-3	ASSPELSIGGVSYNEQF
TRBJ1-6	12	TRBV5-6	ASSLEQGSSPLH
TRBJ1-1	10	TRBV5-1	ASSLGGTGAF
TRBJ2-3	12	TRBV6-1	ASSDRGGRFTQY
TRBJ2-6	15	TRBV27	ASGNRDPVGGANGLT
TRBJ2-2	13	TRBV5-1	ASSMTTGSDGELF
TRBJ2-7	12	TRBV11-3	ASSSDRVLREQY
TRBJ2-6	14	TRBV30	AWTSGGASGANGLT
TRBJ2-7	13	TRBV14	ASSNRDRGFYEQY
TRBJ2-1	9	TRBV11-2	ASSFSGAQF
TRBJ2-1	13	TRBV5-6	ASSFGWGRNNEQF
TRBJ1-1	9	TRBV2	ASSLNTEAF
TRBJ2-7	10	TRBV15	AAQTDSYEQY
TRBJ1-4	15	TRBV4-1	ASSLRDFYATNEKLF
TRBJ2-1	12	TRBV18	ASSPEDPGGEQF
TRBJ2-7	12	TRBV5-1	ASSLDRDRYEQY
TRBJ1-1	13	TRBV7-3	ASRFAGQTNTEAF
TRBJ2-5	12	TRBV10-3	AISPQGPRETQY
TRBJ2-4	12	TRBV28	ASSLSAPKNSQY
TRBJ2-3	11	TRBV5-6	ASSTPGTPTGY
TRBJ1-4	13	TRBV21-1	ASVSGTGVCEKLF
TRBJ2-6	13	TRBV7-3	AISRGPSGANVLT
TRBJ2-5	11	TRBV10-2	ASREGGTETQY
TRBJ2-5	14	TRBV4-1	ASSRSLAGGVETQY
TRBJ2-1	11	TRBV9	ASSDRQGREQF
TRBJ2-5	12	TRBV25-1	ASSVGTGQETQY
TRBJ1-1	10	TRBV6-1	ASSTLNTEAF
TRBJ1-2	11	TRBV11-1	ASSSGDYYGYT
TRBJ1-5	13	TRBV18	ASSKGQHSNQPQH
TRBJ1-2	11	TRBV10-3	AIRADRGYGYT
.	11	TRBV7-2	ASSKGPHYEQY